The source of this TCR beta chain is a study of cytomegalovirus exposure and HLA in healthy donors (dated by TCRdb to 2016 to 2017). At the level of the whole study: An earlier analysis of approximately 600 of the donors reported 250 to 300 Gb of sequence data and 117 million unique TCR beta sequences from 150 million to 200 million T cells. The genetic ancestry cluster associated with self-reported Caucasian donors included roughly four fifths of the roughly 360 genotyped donors. Donor age, sex, ethnicity and CMV serostatus were compiled alongside the repertoire data. To predict cytomegalovirus infection status, the study combined high-throughput TCR immunosequencing, statistical association of individual TCRs with disease status, and machine learning. Rather than drawing on any new phenotypic data, the later analysis identified candidate immune exposures from TCR beta sequences and the way those sequences occurred across donors. A later analysis re-examined previously published TCR beta repertoires from 610 or so donors and added high-resolution HLA genotyping to investigate patterns of TCR occurrence. The study used immunosequencing to profile the T cell repertoires of approximately 640 subjects and linked those repertoires to cytomegalovirus serostatus. In addition to the first cohort of approximately 650 subjects, a separate validation cohort of around 110 different subjects was used. Among 350 to 400 genotyped donors of the cohort, an average of around 240,000 unique TCR beta nucleotide sequences were sequenced per donor, roughly 20% of them non-productive. A later genetic analysis used genome-wide SNP genotypes for about 55% of the 666 donors, treating that subset as a discovery cohort. Class I and class II HLA loci were covered by the typing at four-digit resolution. The number of donors typed differed by locus, with about 620-630 for A, B, C, DRB1 and DQB1, about 500 for DQA1, 606 for DPA1, and over 400 for DPB1. About 310 gigabases of sequencing data and 70 million to 85 million unique TCR sequences were included in an early release covering 550 to 800 HLA-typed donors. All discovery cohort repertoires had been generated on a single sequencing platform. An earlier analysis of around 640 of the donors used high-throughput TCR beta sequencing to judge whether each TCR beta V gene segment behaved as functional or pseudogenic. The study was designed to test whether signatures of past pathogen exposure could be identified by cataloging public T cell receptors. Because of strong linkage in the cohort, roughly 5 DR-DQ haplotypes were treated as single units for association and clustering.

The study at large found these results: The authors suggested that the approach could potentially be generalized to other disease states and immunological phenotypes. Assigning TCR associations to individual alleles was difficult when HLA alleles, especially DR and DQ, strongly co-occurred. In this cohort, only TCR beta chains were sequenced, and detectable features were limited by the absence of alpha or paired-chain data. Seventeen rarely observed V segments, including chromosome 9 orphons, were excluded from the earlier analysis of approximately 500 of the donors because counts were too low. Some IMGT-functional V segments, including TRBV6-2 and TRBV6-3, could not be distinguished by the 87-base-pair reads and were therefore excluded. A further reported finding was that TCR beta sequences accurately predicted the HLA-A and HLA-B alleles for most subjects in the first cohort. A later genetic analysis associated a missense DCLRE1C variant with V-gene and J-gene trimming of TCR beta chains, and an independent cohort replicated the association. In an earlier analysis of 500 to 650 of the donors, most TCR beta V segments appeared in productive rearrangements about 90% or about 30% of the time, broadly matching IMGT annotations. The only immune exposure information available for the cohort was CMV serostatus. Sequencing depth was assumed to be roughly uniform across donors in the presence/absence analyses, though that assumption may not hold. Most TCR sequences were seen in very few donors, while some public TCRs were found in many individuals. A later analysis reported that several top co-occurrence clusters appeared linked to parvovirus B19, influenza, CMV and Epstein-Barr virus. Because HLA typing was missing for some donors at each locus, association tests included only the typed subset. The study listed over 150 TCR beta chains as associated with cytomegalovirus. The sequencing pipeline was judged likely to have produced a cluster of highly shared sequence variants as a technical artifact. Compared with equally common non-associated chains, HLA-associated TCR beta chains in a later analysis were more clonally expanded and had lower generation probabilities. The classifier was reported to diagnose cytomegalovirus status with high specificity and sensitivity in both the original cohort and the validation cohort. Most CMV-associated TCR beta chains appeared to be HLA-restricted in a later analysis, and the HLA associations seemed to be driven largely by CMV exposure. Specific HLA alleles were associated with more than 15,000 TCR beta sequences at a false discovery rate of 0.05 in a later analysis. Linkage disequilibrium might explain the correlated functional status among segregating V segments, but an unknown experimental factor could not be excluded. A later analysis found that TCR association rates varied across HLA loci, with DRB1 alleles showing the most associated TCRs and HLA-C alleles the fewest. In vitro tests confirmed that a few of the cytomegalovirus-associated TCR beta chains recognize cytomegalovirus antigens. In a later genetic analysis, fewer N-insertions in productive TCRs were reported among donors in an Asian-associated ancestry cluster than the approximately 630-donor mean.

In total, 630 or so healthy bone marrow donors made up the cohort. At the time of sampling, every cohort member was nominally healthy, though immune exposures that went unrecorded were likely present. The donor was CMV seropositive and belonged to the group of around 300 seropositive cohort members. A peripheral blood sample was collected from each donor, and TCR beta sequencing was performed on peripheral blood mononuclear cells. The Qiagen DNeasy Blood Extraction Kit was used to extract genomic DNA from the blood cell samples. The library was generated by the immunoSEQ multiplex PCR assay. For the multiplex PCR, a mixture combining 60 forward primers for TCR Vbeta segments and 13 reverse primers for TCR Jbeta segments was used. The CDR3 region of rearranged TCR beta genes was amplified from genomic DNA with a multiplex PCR assay. The Illumina HiSeq System was used to sequence the amplified TCR beta libraries as 87-base-pair reads. Concerning the study's data processing: A later analysis tallied 70 million to 100 million unique TCR beta chains across the 666 repertoires, and about 12 million of those chains were shared by two or more donors. A nearest-neighbor algorithm error-corrected the raw reads and collapsed the reads into unique sequences, merging closely related sequences to remove PCR and sequencing errors. Alignment of CDR3 sequences to IMGT reference sequences was used to assign V, D and J gene segments. For a sequence to be retained, a match of at least six nucleotides was required to both a V gene segment and a J gene segment. Rearrangements were called productive when the CDR3 lacked stop codons and stayed in frame with V and J; all others were non-productive. Following IMGT convention, CDR3 was defined as the stretch from the second conserved V-encoded cysteine to the conserved J-encoded phenylalanine. Sequences without an unambiguous match to a single V gene segment were excluded from the earlier analysis of several hundred of the donors. In an earlier analysis of 587 of the donors, a V segment was called functional when productive rearrangements were above 56.7%, and segregating when the standard deviation between donors exceeded 5%. A statistical classification framework was developed to diagnose cytomegalovirus status using the catalog of TCR beta chain sequences. In a later analysis, V and J genes were assigned by comparing TCR nucleotide sequences against IMGT/GENE-DB human TR gene sequences. Using the TCRdist pipeline, a later analysis assigned CDR3 sequences along with most-parsimonious VDJ recombination scenarios. In a later analysis, each TCR beta chain was defined by its CDR3 amino acid sequence together with its V-gene family, and reads without a unique V-gene family were excluded. A later analysis removed 500 to 650 highly shared, low-generation-probability nucleotide sequences to deal with suspected cross-contamination and a sequencing artifact. In a later analysis, a clonal expansion index was calculated for each public chain from normalized within-repertoire ranks of inferred template counts. In a later analysis, generation probabilities were computed using a VDJ recombination model fitted to out-of-frame rearrangements, and the results were checked against IGoR. A later analysis scored TCR-TCR, TCR-HLA and TCR-CMV co-occurrence with hypergeometric tests, applying a repertoire-size bias correction to TCR pairs. To estimate false discovery rates, a later analysis permuted the HLA or CMV assignments 20 times. In a later analysis, co-occurring TCRs were grouped using DBSCAN, and TCRdist sequence similarity was added for clustering within HLA-allele-positive subsets. For co-occurrence clustering, repertoires with fewer than 30,000 or more than 120,000 public chains were excluded, along with roughly five repertoires with anomalous nucleotide sharing. TCRdb took over this immuneACCESS table, retaining in-frame rearrangements with V and J assigned. Such tables are incomplete; in checked studies, under half of the missing clones stem from an unresolved V gene, and the remainder is unexplained. D and trimming come from the DNA, and the V and J calls and clone size come from that table. The table for this sample lists around 150,000 clones; 75% of them were counted only once. The ten top clones hold 7.7% of the sample.

The CDR3 has 14 amino acids, counting the end cysteine and phenylalanine. The DNA shown is the 42-base CDR3, in frame from base 1. Trimming takes 6 bases off V and 3 bases off J; junction bases not matched to a gene: 4. CDR1 and CDR2, per the germline V gene, are ENHRY and SYGVKD. Notes on this clone: What antigen it recognizes has not been identified. No clone much larger than this one lies a single base away; base qualities are absent.

The sample comprised PBMCs. Rearrangement joined TRBV10-3 to TRBJ2-7; TRBD1 fits 11 bases in the junction. This clonotype originated in a woman between 40 and 50 years old in good health and CMV-seropositive. The CDR3 is CAIRGQGAYYEQYF. The nucleotide sequence reads as follows: TGTGCCATCAGAGGACAGGGGGCCTACTACGAGCAGTACTTC.